This T cell receptor (beta chain) is drawn from a study of identical twins. Study-wide results and limits: Invariant MAIT and iNKT cells may have partly biased zero-insertion analyses. Researchers reported weaker excess twin sharing in beta out-of-frame sequences.

Template switching added a universal primer site; cDNA carried unique molecular identifiers. In TCRdb, the 5' RACE reads were re-called with MiXCR into one record per CDR3 protein. The sample holds 700,000 or so distinct CDR3 sequences; roughly 8% are singletons and the top ten take 0.98%. This clonotype occurred a few times. Its antigen remains unknown. The germline V and J ends were trimmed by 3 bases and 3 bases, with 12 bases remaining between them. The CDR3 loop spans 13 amino acids. The V gene's germline CDR1 is DFQATT and CDR2 SNEGSKA (reference sequence). These same records also appear under a second study, on yellow fever vaccine responses in identical twins. That report notes: Reportedly, twins' vaccine T cell responses looked partly convergent and partly personalized.

V and J are TRBV20-1 and TRBJ2-7; possible D gene TRBD2, 5 bases. This clonotype was obtained from a woman aged 18 to 35 in good health. What was sequenced was PBMCs. CDR3 coding DNA: TGCAGTGCTAGGGAGGTAGGGTTCTACGAGCAGTACTTC. Translating gives CSAREVGFYEQYF.